Below, 24 T cell receptor beta chains from the same sample are listed, as sequenced in a study of PD-L1 blockade in urothelial cancer. The data were produced by immunoSEQ multiplex PCR, yet TCRdb's version contains in-frame clones alone and is incomplete. The sample contains approximately 34,000 clones, roughly 88% of which appear only once. This sample comprised PBMCs, obtained around atezolizumab (anti-PD-L1) treatment. These receptors came from a man between 60 and 75 years old with urothelial cancer.

This clone appeared once. The CDR3 is CASSESDSYEQYF. The DNA of the CDR3 is TGTGCCAGCAGTGAATCCGACAGCTACGAGCAGTACTTC. This sequence joins TRBV2 and TRBJ2-7; tentative D call: TRBD1 (5 bases). V lost 2 bases and J 3 bases, leaving 8 bases between the germline ends. The CDR3 has 13 amino acids. Germline V gene sequence: CDR1 SNHLY, CDR2 FYNNEI.

The chain has TRBV5-5 and TRBJ1-3; the match to TRBD1 covers 7 bases. The length of the CDR3 is 15 residues. Losses at the gene ends were 2 bases for V and 3 bases for J; bases not matched to a gene: 5. The germline gives CDR1 SGHKS, CDR2 YYEKEE (reference sequence). DNA of the CDR3: TGTGCCAGCAGCTTCGACGGACAGGTTGGAAACACCATATATTTT. Translating gives CASSFDGQVGNTIYF. Complete variable domain (other parts from reference TRBV5-5 and TRBJ1-3): DAGVTQSPTHLIKTRGQQVTLRCSPISGHKSVSWYQQVLGQGPQFIFQYYEKEERGRGNFPDRFSARQFPNYSSELNVNALLLGDSALYLCASSFDGQVGNTIYFGEGSWLTVV.

The chain joins TRBV7-2 to TRBJ2-7; 8 bases are shared with TRBD2. The CDR3 loop spans 16 amino acids. Germline V gives CDR1 SGHTA, CDR2 FQGNSA. Germline trimming cut 4 bases from V and 2 bases from J; bases unmatched to any gene: 10. The CDR3 sequence: CASSSSGEAGAYEQYF. In nucleotides, the CDR3 is TGTGCCAGCAGCTCCTCGGGGGAAGCGGGGGCCTACGAGCAGTACTTC.

The gene calls are TRBV7-6 and TRBJ2-5; D call uncertain. Trimming pared 0 bases from V and 4 bases from J, leaving 9 bases between. CDR3 size: 14 residues. The germline gives CDR1 SGHVS, CDR2 FNYEAQ. CDR3 DNA sequence: TGTGCCAGCAGCTTAGCGCTGGCCCGAGAGACCCAGTACTTC. Its protein is CASSLALARETQYF.

The chain carries TRBV28 and TRBJ1-1; D is possibly TRBD1 (6 bases). V was shortened by 1 base and J by 4 bases, with 10 bases between the two germline ends. This CDR3 contains 14 residues. CDR1 is MDHEN and CDR2 is SYDVKM in the germline V gene. CDR3 in amino acids: CASSLSGGGTEAFF. The CDR3 DNA is TGTGCCAGCAGTTTATCGGGGGGCGGCACTGAAGCTTTCTTT.

This sequence joins TRBV6-5 and TRBJ1-4, with TRBD1 as a possible D gene (6 bases). Germline CDR1 MNHEY, CDR2 SVGAGI. Trimming took 5 bases from V and 5 from J, leaving 12 bases between them. This CDR3 spans 14 amino acids. The CDR3 DNA reads TGTGCCAGCAGTCCATCGACAGGAAATGAAAAACTGTTTTTT. Protein sequence: CASSPSTGNEKLFF.

J is TRBJ1-6 and V is TRBV30; no definite D call. Germline loops: CDR1 GTSNPN, CDR2 SVGIG (reference sequence). The CDR3 has 13 amino acids. The V and J ends lost 2 bases and 5 bases respectively, with 7 bases between them. CDR3 bases: TGTGCCTGGAGTAGGGAGAATAATTCACCCCTCCACTTT. Amino acids: CAWSRENNSPLHF.

There are a few counts of this clone. This rearrangement joins TRBV11-2 to TRBJ2-7; the match to TRBD1 covers 9 bases. Germline-derived CDR1 and CDR2 are SGHAT and FQNNGV. The CDR3 spans 16 residues. V shed 3 bases and J 2 bases; nucleotides not matched to a gene: 8. In DNA, the CDR3 is TGTGCCAGCAGCTTGGGGAGGACAGGGGACACCTACGAGCAGTACTTC. Its protein is CASSLGRTGDTYEQYF.

This clone came up once. The V and J genes are TRBV5-4 and TRBJ2-1; the match to TRBD2 covers 12 bases. With 0 bases clipped from V and 5 bases from J, the junction kept 3 bases outside the gene matches. Looked up from germline, CDR1 is SGHNT and CDR2 is YYREEE (reference sequence). This CDR3 is 16 amino acids long. In DNA, the CDR3 is TGTGCCAGCAGCTTGGCTAGCGGGGGGGCCGACAATGAGCAGTTCTTC. Amino acid sequence: CASSLASGGADNEQFF.

J is TRBJ2-5 and V is TRBV2; D is unclear. Matching the DNA end better, TRBJ2-7 makes the J call doubtful. The CDR3 sequence is 11 residues long. Looked up from germline, CDR1 is SNHLY and CDR2 is FYNNEI. The CDR3 spells CASKQEAEQYF. The CDR3 coding sequence is TGTGCCAGCAAGCAAGAAGCCGAGCAGTACTTC.

V usage is TRBV6-1 and J usage is TRBJ2-6; D unresolved. CDR1 and CDR2 (germline): MNHNS, SASEGT. Trimming took off 4 bases at V and 0 bases at J, with 10 bases between the two ends. This CDR3 is built from 16 residues. The CDR3 coding sequence is TGTGCCAGCAGTGGGTACAGAAGCTCTGGGGCCAACGTCCTGACTTTC. Residues: CASSGYRSSGANVLTF.

This chain connects TRBV7-3 to TRBJ2-1, with TRBD2 matching 10 bases. Trimming removed 5 bases from V and 9 bases from J; junction bases left unmatched: 4. Per the germline V gene, CDR1 is SGHTA and CDR2 is FQGTGA. CDR3 length: 13 amino acids. Here the CDR3 DNA reads TGTGCCAGCAGCCGGGGACTAGCGACTGAGCAGTTCTTC. This sequence encodes CASSRGLATEQFF.

The V call is TRBV2, the J call TRBJ1-2; 9 nucleotides match TRBD1. Trimming took 6 bases from V and 6 from J; bases not matched to a gene: 2. The CDR3 spans 12 residues. The germline V gene encodes CDR1 SNHLY and CDR2 FYNNEI. The CDR3 coding sequence is TGTGCCAGCAGAGGGGACAGGGATGGCTACACCTTC. This gives the protein CASRGDRDGYTF.

The chain employs TRBV15 and TRBJ2-3, with TRBD2 matching over 9 bases. Germline loops: CDR1 LNHNV, CDR2 YYDKDF (reference sequence). The length of the CDR3 is 17 residues. The junction had 11 bases not matched to a gene; V was cut back by 5 bases and J by 2 bases. The CDR3 DNA is TGTGCCACCAGCCCACGGCGGCGGGGGGGGAACACAGATACGCAGTATTTT. Its translation is CATSPRRRGGNTDTQYF.

The chain links TRBV5-1 to TRBJ2-1; D is possibly TRBD1 (5 bases). CDR3 size: 14 residues. The germline CDR1 and CDR2 sequences are SGHRS and YFSETQ. With 0 bases removed from V and 5 bases from J, the gap between germline ends came to 9 bases. Here the CDR3 DNA reads TGCGCCAGCAGCTTGGCTGACAGAAACAATGAGCAGTTCTTC. Translation gives CASSLADRNNEQFF.

V usage is TRBV29-1 and J usage is TRBJ2-2; 11 bases fit TRBD2. The V gene end was trimmed by 2 bases and the J gene end by 1 base; junction bases not matched to a gene: 6. From germline, CDR1 is SQVTM and CDR2 ANQGSEA. The CDR3 runs to 17 residues. CDR3 nucleotide sequence: TGCAGCGTTGAACCGGGGGGGACTAGCGGGAACACCGGGGAGCTGTTTTTT. It translates to CSVEPGGTSGNTGELFF.

The CDR3 DNA reads as TGTGCCAGCAGAGTACCTGGACAGTTGAACACTGAAGCTTTCTTT. Encoded protein: CASRVPGQLNTEAFF. J is TRBJ1-1 and V is TRBV6-6; D might be TRBD1 (6 bases). The CDR3 loop spans 15 amino acids. Germline V CDR1 and CDR2: MNHNY, SVGAGI (reference sequence). V was cut by 6 bases and J by 0 bases, with 14 bases left in between.

The rearrangement joins TRBV5-1 to TRBJ1-2, with D unresolved. The CDR3 covers 13 residues. CDR1 is SGHRS, CDR2 YFSETQ, per germline. Trimming took off 0 bases at V and 4 bases at J, with 7 bases between the two ends. The CDR3: CASSLEAGYGYTF. Here the CDR3 DNA reads TGCGCCAGCAGCTTGGAGGCAGGCTATGGCTACACCTTC.

V and J are TRBV18 and TRBJ2-5; no definite D call. V dropped 3 bases and J dropped 1 base, with 3 bases sitting between them. CDR1 KGHSH and CDR2 LQKENI come from the germline V gene. CDR3 size: 12 residues. CDR3 protein: CASSPGQETQYF. The CDR3, as DNA: TGTGCCAGCTCACCCGGCCAAGAGACCCAGTACTTC. Drawing the rest from reference TRBV18 and TRBJ2-5, the complete variable domain is NAGVMQNPRHLVRRRGQEARLRCSPMKGHSHVYWYRQLPEEGLKFMVYLQKENIIDESGMPKERFSAEFPKEGPSILRIQQVVRGDSAAYFCASSPGQETQYFGPGTRLLVL.

The V and J genes are TRBV7-2 and TRBJ2-5; D might be TRBD1 (6 bases). Germline V lookup: CDR1 SGHTA, CDR2 FQGNSA. The CDR3 contains 13 residues. The V and J ends lost 5 bases and 5 bases respectively, with 12 bases between them. This CDR3 is CASSRGQGETQYF. The DNA for the CDR3 is TGTGCCAGCAGCCGGGGCCAGGGGGAGACCCAGTACTTC.

The chain links TRBV6-5 to TRBJ2-7; the D gene is possibly TRBD2 (6 bases). The V and J ends lost 11 bases and 6 bases respectively, with 17 bases between them. The CDR3 spans 12 residues. CDR1 and CDR2 (germline): MNHEY, SVGAGI. The DNA for the CDR3 is TGTGCCTCCAGGAGGGCGGCGAGCGAGCAGTACTTC. Encoded protein: CASRRAASEQYF.

The chain is built from TRBV19 and TRBJ2-2, with 8 bases that match TRBD2. Germline V lookup: CDR1 LNHDA, CDR2 SQIVND (reference sequence). V lost 4 bases, J lost 2 bases, and 9 bases stayed unmatched. The length of the CDR3 is 17 residues. CDR3 residues: CASSNSGTRRNTGELFF. The CDR3 nucleotides are TGTGCCAGTAGTAATTCCGGGACTAGGAGAAACACCGGGGAGCTGTTTTTT.

In this sample, this clone turned up once. The rearrangement links TRBV7-3 to TRBJ2-4, with D perhaps matching TRBD2 (5 bases). V was clipped by 5 bases and J by 1 base, with 15 bases between them. Germline CDR1 reads SGHTA; CDR2 reads FQGTGA. This CDR3 is built from 16 residues. CDR3 region: CASSNRRNPAKNIQYF. Here the CDR3 DNA reads TGTGCCAGCAGCAATAGGAGGAACCCTGCCAAAAACATTCAGTACTTC. Based on the CDR3 plus reference TRBV7-3 and TRBJ2-4, the full variable domain is GAGVSQTPSNKVTEKGKYVELRCDPISGHTALYWYRQSLGQGPEFLIYFQGTGAADDSGLPNDRFFAVRPEGSVSTLKIQRTERGDSAVYLCASSNRRNPAKNIQYFGAGTRLSVL.

The chain is built from TRBV16 and TRBJ2-5; 9 nucleotides match TRBD1. Unmatched junction bases numbered 5, after V lost 4 bases and J lost 2 bases. CDR3 length equals 15 residues. The V gene's germline CDR1 is KGHSY and CDR2 FQNENV. The CDR3 coding sequence is TGTGCCAGCAGCCCTCTGGGACAGGGACAAGAGACCCAGTACTTC. Residues: CASSPLGQGQETQYF.